This T cell receptor (beta chain) is drawn from a study of cytomegalovirus exposure and HLA in healthy donors (dated by TCRdb to about 2017). A note on the overall study: An earlier analysis of 587 of the donors reported 276 Gb of sequence data and around 110 million unique TCR beta sequences obtained from some 170 million T cells. Roughly 320 gigabases of sequencing data and 75 million to 85 million unique TCR sequences made up an early release that covered approximately 700 HLA-typed donors. Of the roughly 400 genotyped donors, 81% were placed in the genetic ancestry cluster associated with self-reported Caucasian donors. The study aimed to test whether cataloging public T cell receptors could reveal signatures of past pathogen exposure. The T cell repertoires of some 670 subjects were profiled by immunosequencing and related to cytomegalovirus serostatus. In addition to the first cohort of several hundred subjects, a separate validation cohort of 120 different subjects was used. High-throughput TCR immunosequencing, statistical association of individual TCRs with disease status, and machine learning were combined to predict cytomegalovirus infection status. A later analysis re-analyzed previously published TCR beta repertoires from 666 donors and added high-resolution HLA genotyping to study TCR occurrence patterns. In the later analysis, no new phenotypic data were used to find candidate immune exposures; instead, reliance was placed on TCR beta sequences and their occurrence across donors. To decide whether each TCR beta V gene segment behaved as functional or pseudogenic, an earlier analysis of 587 of the donors relied on high-throughput TCR beta sequencing. Donor age, sex, ethnicity and CMV serostatus were collected together with the repertoire data. Genome-wide SNP genotypes for about three fifths of the roughly 700 donors were used in a later genetic analysis, which treated that subset as a discovery cohort. Every repertoire in the discovery cohort had been generated on one and the same sequencing platform. HLA typing covered class I and class II loci at four-digit resolution. The number of typed donors differed by locus: 629-630 for A, B, C, DRB1 and DQB1; some 500 for DQA1; approximately 600 for DPA1; and roughly 490 for DPB1. A handful of DR-DQ haplotypes were handled as single units for association and clustering because linkage in the cohort was strong. Among some 400 genotyped donors of the cohort, an average of roughly 230,000 unique TCR beta nucleotide sequences was sequenced per donor, of which 15% to 20% were non-productive. The research as a whole found: In both the original and validation cohorts, the classifier was reported to diagnose cytomegalovirus status with high specificity and sensitivity. Presence/absence analyses assumed roughly uniform sequencing depth across donors, an assumption that may not hold. Linkage disequilibrium might explain the correlated functional status among segregating V segments, but an unknown experimental factor could not be ruled out. Compared with equally common non-associated chains, HLA-associated TCR beta chains in a later analysis were more clonally expanded and had lower generation probabilities. In a later analysis, the rate of TCR association differed among HLA loci, with DRB1 alleles having the most associated TCRs and HLA-C alleles having the fewest. A cluster of highly shared sequence variants was judged likely to be a technical artifact of the sequencing pipeline. Several of the top co-occurrence clusters appeared to be linked to parvovirus B19, influenza, CMV and Epstein-Barr virus, according to a later analysis. In an earlier analysis of around 600 of the donors, most TCR beta V segments were observed in productive rearrangements about 87% or about 30% of the time, broadly matching IMGT annotations. Immune exposure information for the cohort was limited to CMV serostatus. Across donors, most TCR sequences were observed very rarely, whereas some public TCRs were present in many individuals. Some IMGT-functional V segments, including TRBV6-2 and TRBV6-3, could not be distinguished by the 87-base-pair reads and were therefore excluded. A later genetic analysis associated a missense DCLRE1C variant with V-gene and J-gene trimming of TCR beta chains, and an independent cohort replicated the association. Because HLA typing was missing for some donors at each locus, association tests included only the typed subset. Assigning TCR associations to individual alleles was difficult when HLA alleles, especially DR and DQ, strongly co-occurred. Because counts were too low, about 18 rarely observed V segments, including chromosome 9 orphons, were left out of the earlier analysis of several hundred of the donors. In a later analysis, 15,000 to 20,000 TCR beta sequences were associated with specific HLA alleles at a false discovery rate of 0.05. This cohort had only TCR beta chains sequenced, and the lack of alpha or paired-chain data limited which features could be detected. The authors suggested that the approach could potentially be generalized to other disease states and immunological phenotypes. The study listed 164 TCR beta chains as associated with cytomegalovirus. A further reported finding was that TCR beta sequences accurately predicted the HLA-A and HLA-B alleles for most subjects in the first cohort. A later genetic analysis reported fewer N-insertions in productive TCRs among donors in an Asian-associated ancestry cluster than the roughly 700-donor mean. A later analysis found that most CMV-associated TCR beta chains appeared HLA-restricted, with HLA associations seemingly driven largely by CMV exposure. In vitro tests confirmed that a few of the cytomegalovirus-associated TCR beta chains recognize cytomegalovirus antigens.

The method behind the library was the immunoSEQ multiplex PCR assay. For the multiplex PCR, a mixture combining 60 forward primers for TCR Vbeta segments and 13 reverse primers for TCR Jbeta segments was used. The CDR3 region of rearranged TCR beta genes was amplified from genomic DNA by a multiplex PCR assay. On the Illumina HiSeq System, the amplified TCR beta libraries were sequenced as 87-base-pair reads. Concerning the study's data processing: A later analysis counted tens of millions of unique TCR beta chains across the 650 to 800 repertoires, and 10 million to 11 million of these chains were shared by at least two donors. To remove PCR and sequencing errors, raw reads were error-corrected and collapsed into unique sequences using a nearest-neighbor algorithm that merged closely related sequences. CDR3 sequences were aligned to IMGT reference sequences to assign V, D and J gene segments. For a sequence to be retained, a match of at least six nucleotides was required to both a V gene segment and a J gene segment. A rearrangement was called productive if the CDR3 had no stop codons and remained in frame with V and J, and every other rearrangement was called non-productive. CDR3 was defined by IMGT convention, running from the second conserved V-encoded cysteine to the conserved J-encoded phenylalanine. Sequences without an unambiguous match to a single V gene segment were excluded from the earlier analysis of a few hundred of the donors. An earlier analysis of roughly 590 of the donors called V segments functional above 56.7% productive rearrangements and segregating when the between-donor standard deviation exceeded 5%. A statistical classification framework was developed to diagnose cytomegalovirus status using the catalog of TCR beta chain sequences. V and J gene assignment, in a later analysis, came from comparing TCR nucleotide sequences with IMGT/GENE-DB human TR gene sequences. The TCRdist pipeline was used in a later analysis to assign CDR3 sequences and most-parsimonious VDJ recombination scenarios. In a later analysis, each TCR beta chain was defined by its CDR3 amino acid sequence together with its V-gene family, and reads lacking a unique V-gene family were excluded. In a later analysis, 450 to 600 highly shared, low-generation-probability nucleotide sequences were removed to address suspected cross-contamination and a sequencing artifact. For each public chain, a later analysis derived a clonal expansion index from normalized ranks of inferred template counts within each repertoire. A later analysis computed generation probabilities with a VDJ recombination model fitted to out-of-frame rearrangements, and checked the results against IGoR. A later analysis scored TCR-TCR, TCR-HLA and TCR-CMV co-occurrence with hypergeometric tests, applying a repertoire-size bias correction to TCR pairs. A later analysis estimated false discovery rates by permuting HLA or CMV assignments 20 times. A later analysis grouped co-occurring TCRs with DBSCAN, adding TCRdist sequence similarity when clustering within HLA-allele-positive subsets. Co-occurrence clustering excluded repertoires with fewer than 30,000 or more than 120,000 public chains, plus five with anomalous nucleotide sharing. TCRdb mirrors the immuneACCESS table, restricted to in-frame sequences. Some clones are absent from its copies; in checked studies, under half trace to an unresolved V gene, and the reason for the others is unknown. The V and J calls and clone size were taken over from that table, and D and trimming were inferred from the DNA. This sample gives about 160,000 clones in total; around 80% of them show up just once. The leading ten clones occupy about 1.5% of the sample.

The table lists this clone with a few counts. What this receptor recognizes is not known. Per-base quality was not reported, and no clone a single base away is much larger than it. The cohort comprised hundreds of healthy bone marrow donors. Cohort members were all nominally healthy when sampled, although unrecorded immune exposures were likely present. The donor was CMV seronegative and was included in the group of a few hundred seronegative cohort members. A peripheral blood sample was collected from each donor, and TCR beta sequencing was performed on peripheral blood mononuclear cells. The Qiagen DNeasy Blood Extraction Kit was used to extract genomic DNA from the blood cell samples. The CDR3 measures 15 amino acids from cysteine to phenylalanine. This entry keeps only the CDR3 DNA: 45 bases, framed from base 1. V is trimmed back by 2 bases and J by 0 bases, and the junction contains 0 bases that no gene match accounts for. The germline V gene provides CDR1 ENHRY and CDR2 SYGVKD.

This TCR was sampled from a male donor in good health and CMV-seronegative. The specimen was PBMCs. The V gene is TRBV10-3 and the J gene is TRBJ1-5, with 8 middle bases fitting TRBD1. The CDR3 protein: CAISEDRGSNQPQHF. In nucleotide form, the sequence is TGTGCCATCAGTGAGGACAGGGGTAGCAATCAGCCCCAGCATTTT.